The clone carrying this TCR beta chain was recorded at least ten times. The data derive from a study of CD8+CD57+ T cells in acquired aplastic anemia. About the research overall: The sorted CD4+ and CD8+ cells yielded an average roughly 3 ug of DNA.

Researchers used genomic DNA as the template to profile TCR beta VDJ and CDR3. One entry per CDR3 protein results from TCRdb running MiXCR on the reads. The sample holds around 200,000 distinct CDR3 sequences, over 40% seen once. Germline lookup yields CDR1 SGHVS and CDR2 FNYEAQ. V was clipped by 0 bases and J by 4 bases; unmatched bases: 2. The CDR3 covers 16 residues. Patients selected for sequencing had displayed CD8+CD57+ cell expansion by flow cytometry. This sequence joins TRBV7-6 and TRBJ2-1; 11 bases are shared with TRBD2. The origin of this receptor is a human donor with aplastic anemia. The material sequenced was sorted CD4+, CD8+, or CD8+CD57+ T cells (not recorded which) from PBMCs. This CDR3 reads CASSLASGGAYNEQFF. CDR3 DNA: TGTGCCAGCAGCTTAGCTAGCGGGGGGGCTTACAATGAGCAGTTCTTC.